The T cell receptor beta chain under discussion was sequenced for a study of CD8+CD57+ T cells in acquired aplastic anemia. Study-wide context: DNA from sorted CD4+ and CD8+ cells averaged roughly 3.2 ug.

Germline V lookup: CDR1 DFQATT, CDR2 SNEGSKA (reference sequence). The ends were cut back, 2 bases at V and 5 bases at J, with 5 bases in the middle. The CDR3 is 11 amino acids. Patients sequenced had flow cytometry evidence of CD8+CD57+ cell expansion. Everyone among the patients had severe acquired aplastic anemia. Blood samples were obtained from patients who had received no prior therapy. The TCR beta profiling, which covered VDJ combination and CDR3 sequence, was carried out using genomic DNA as the template. TCRdb used MiXCR to reprocess the reads, holding one entry per CDR3 protein. The sample carries roughly 290,000 distinct CDR3 sequences, 45% to 65% recorded once. Study-level results: The study identified 25 to 30 CD8+ CDR3 sequences shared by patients and controls.

With respect to this clonotype: The antigen remains unidentified.

The rearrangement uses TRBV20-1 and TRBJ2-3; no clear D gene. The sequencing input was sorted CD4+, CD8+, or CD8+CD57+ T cells (not recorded which) from PBMCs. The sequence derives from a human donor with aplastic anemia. The CDR3 here is CSARLLDTQYF. CDR3 in DNA: TGCAGTGCTAGATTGTTAGATACGCAGTATTTT.